A selection of T cell receptor beta chains follows, all from one sample in a study of blood T cells in healthy people across ages. TCRdb re-called the 5' RACE reads through MiXCR, storing one row per CDR3 protein. The sample includes about 680,000 distinct CDR3 sequences, 49% seen only once; the top ten take under 35%. The sample consisted of blood. Receptors were obtained from a woman aged 55-69 years in good health. Each CDR3 is given with its conserved first and last residue. The order of the fields is D gene, J gene, V gene, CDR3 length, CDR3 protein. A D gene is named only where the DNA matches it firmly.

D gene: -
J gene: TRBJ2-7
V gene: TRBV20-1
CDR3 length: 15
CDR3 protein: CSARDYSRTTYEQYF

D gene: -
J gene: TRBJ2-1
V gene: TRBV6-5
CDR3 length: 15
CDR3 protein: CASSYGQESYNEQFF

D gene: -
J gene: TRBJ2-7
V gene: TRBV27
CDR3 length: 15
CDR3 protein: CASSWNLGGIDEQYF

D gene: TRBD2
J gene: TRBJ2-2
V gene: TRBV5-1
CDR3 length: 15
CDR3 protein: CASSSGLAGIGELFF

D gene: -
J gene: TRBJ1-5
V gene: TRBV7-2
CDR3 length: 15
CDR3 protein: CASSLRLGGNQPQHF

D gene: -
J gene: TRBJ2-6
V gene: TRBV7-2
CDR3 length: 15
CDR3 protein: CASSSRDPGANVLTF

D gene: -
J gene: TRBJ2-5
V gene: TRBV20-1
CDR3 length: 13
CDR3 protein: CSARERSRETQYF

D gene: TRBD2
J gene: TRBJ2-7
V gene: TRBV15
CDR3 length: 14
CDR3 protein: CATSRVAGPYEQYF

D gene: -
J gene: TRBJ2-5
V gene: TRBV5-1
CDR3 length: 14
CDR3 protein: CASSLGRVRGEQYF

D gene: TRBD1
J gene: TRBJ1-2
V gene: TRBV29-1
CDR3 length: 12
CDR3 protein: CSVGTGNGGYTF

D gene: -
J gene: TRBJ1-6
V gene: TRBV6-5
CDR3 length: 15
CDR3 protein: CASSPTWSHNSPLHF

D gene: TRBD2
J gene: -
V gene: TRBV7-3
CDR3 length: 15
CDR3 protein: CASSLGVGTSYEQYF

D gene: -
J gene: TRBJ2-5
V gene: TRBV30
CDR3 length: 13
CDR3 protein: CAWSVGRVETQYF

D gene: -
J gene: TRBJ2-7
V gene: TRBV6-6
CDR3 length: 13
CDR3 protein: CASRKKEPPEQYF

D gene: TRBD2
J gene: TRBJ2-7
V gene: TRBV7-2
CDR3 length: 14
CDR3 protein: CASRPTSGEYEQYF